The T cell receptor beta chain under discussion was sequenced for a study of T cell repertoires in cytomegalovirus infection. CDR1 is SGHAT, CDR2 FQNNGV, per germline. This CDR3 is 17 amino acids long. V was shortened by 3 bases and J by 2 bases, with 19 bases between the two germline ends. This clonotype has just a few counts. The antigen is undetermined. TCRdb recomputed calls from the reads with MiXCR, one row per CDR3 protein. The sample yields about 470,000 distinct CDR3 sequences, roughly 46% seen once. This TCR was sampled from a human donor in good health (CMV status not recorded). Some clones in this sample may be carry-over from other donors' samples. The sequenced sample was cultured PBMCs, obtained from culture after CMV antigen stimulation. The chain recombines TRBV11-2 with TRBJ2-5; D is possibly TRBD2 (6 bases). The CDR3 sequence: CASSFFYDGRGQETQYF. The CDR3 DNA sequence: TGTGCCAGCAGCTTCTTCTATGACGGGAGAGGGCAAGAGACCCAGTACTTC.